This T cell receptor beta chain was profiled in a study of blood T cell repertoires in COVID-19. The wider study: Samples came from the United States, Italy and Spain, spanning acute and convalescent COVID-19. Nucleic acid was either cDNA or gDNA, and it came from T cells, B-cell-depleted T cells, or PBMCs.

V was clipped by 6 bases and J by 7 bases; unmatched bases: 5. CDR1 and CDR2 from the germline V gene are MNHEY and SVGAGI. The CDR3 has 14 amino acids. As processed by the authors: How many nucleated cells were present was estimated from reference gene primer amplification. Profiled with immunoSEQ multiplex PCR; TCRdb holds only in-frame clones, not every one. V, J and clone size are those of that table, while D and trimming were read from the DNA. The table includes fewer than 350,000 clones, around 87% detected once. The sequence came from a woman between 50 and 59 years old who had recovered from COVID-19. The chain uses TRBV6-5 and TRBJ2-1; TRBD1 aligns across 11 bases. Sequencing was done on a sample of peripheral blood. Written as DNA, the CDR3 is TGTGCCAGCAGGCGGGACAGGGGGGTGAATGAGCAGTTCTTC. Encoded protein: CASRRDRGVNEQFF.